This TCR beta chain came from a study of Graves' ophthalmopathy and Graves' hyperthyroidism. Study-wide points: For predicting ophthalmopathy progression, the model had roughly 70% sensitivity and roughly 72% specificity. Also, most clonotypes expanded in the thyroid above 0.001 frequency appeared in blood.

This clonotype was detected a few times. Its antigen is as yet unknown. Amplification of the TCR beta CDR3 regions used RNA transcripts (as template). A first-round RT-PCR used HTBI primers, followed by a second-round multiplex PCR. TCRdb re-called the multiplex PCR reads with MiXCR, one entry per CDR3 protein. The sample holds 1 million to 1.3 million distinct CDR3 sequences, roughly two fifths seen once. Trimming stripped 7 bases from V and 4 bases from J, with 13 bases between. There are 13 residues in the CDR3. Germline CDR1 reads MNHEY; CDR2 reads SVGAGI. The authors diagnosed from clinical symptoms, serum thyroxine, TRAb, thyroid ultrasound and orbital computed tomography.

The TCR originated in an adult man with Graves' hyperthyroidism. Material: peripheral blood or thyroid tissue (not recorded which). This chain links TRBV6-5 with TRBJ1-1; D unresolved. In DNA, the CDR3 is TGTGCCAGCATGGAGAGGAGCCCCACTGAAGCTTTCTTT. Protein: CASMERSPTEAFF.